This T cell receptor beta chain appears in the sequencing data of a study of T cell responses to AZD1222 COVID-19 vaccine. The repertoire was sequenced with immunoSEQ multiplex PCR; TCRdb's copy has only in-frame clones and lacks some. The data show 140,000 or so clones, around 89% seen once. The CDR3 loop spans 16 amino acids. With 5 bases removed from V and 4 bases from J, the gap between germline ends came to 20 bases. The germline V gene has CDR1 SGHAT and CDR2 FQNNGV. This clonotype was sampled from an adult who received the AZD1222 COVID-19 vaccine. Sample: peripheral blood, taken 28 days after the second AZD1222 dose. The J gene is TRBJ1-2, the V gene TRBV11-2; D is unclear. CDR3 region: CASSHRAGPTGYGYTF. The CDR3 region has the DNA TGTGCCAGCAGCCATCGCGCGGGCCCAACCGGCTATGGCTACACCTTC.